The rows below give T cell receptor beta chains drawn from one sample of a study of Ad26.COV2.S vaccination and SARS-CoV-2 variants. The assay was immunoSEQ multiplex PCR, and TCRdb's table has in-frame clones only and misses some. Of about 460,000 clones in the sample, about 89% were seen once. Sequenced here: peripheral blood, sampled in a trial of Ad26.COV2.S vaccine versus placebo. The receptors originated from a person between 18 and 65 years old who received the Ad26.COV2.S COVID-19 vaccine or a placebo. The CDR3 runs from the conserved cysteine through the conserved F or W. The order of the fields is clone size, J gene, V gene, D gene, CDR3 protein, CDR3 DNA. A D gene is named only where the DNA matches it firmly. Clone size appears in some rows only: once, few, many, or a class for an expanded clone.

clone size: few
J gene: TRBJ1-4
V gene: TRBV30
D gene: .
CDR3 protein: CAWSVRQRRTNEKLFF
CDR3 DNA: TGTGCCTGGAGTGTTCGACAGCGGCGAACTAATGAAAAACTGTTTTTT

clone size: few
J gene: TRBJ1-6
V gene: TRBV5-3
D gene: TRBD1
CDR3 protein: CARSCVTGPSSYNSPLHF
CDR3 DNA: TGTGCCAGAAGCTGTGTGACAGGGCCGAGCTCCTATAATTCACCCCTCCACTTT

clone size: .
J gene: TRBJ1-3
V gene: TRBV5-1
D gene: .
CDR3 protein: CASSLAWGGGNTIYF
CDR3 DNA: TGCGCCAGCAGCTTGGCGTGGGGCGGTGGAAACACCATATATTTT

clone size: .
J gene: TRBJ2-1
V gene: TRBV29-1
D gene: .
CDR3 protein: CSVEGRVHEQFF
CDR3 DNA: TGCAGCGTTGAGGGCAGGGTCCATGAGCAGTTCTTC

clone size: .
J gene: TRBJ2-7
V gene: TRBV5-1
D gene: TRBD1
CDR3 protein: CASSLRTGAYEQYF
CDR3 DNA: TGCGCCAGCAGCTTGCGGACAGGGGCCTACGAGCAGTACTTC

clone size: .
J gene: TRBJ2-2
V gene: TRBV5-1
D gene: TRBD2
CDR3 protein: CASRLFLAGVSGELFF
CDR3 DNA: TGCGCCAGCAGGCTTTTCCTAGCGGGGGTGAGCGGGGAGCTGTTTTTT

clone size: once
J gene: TRBJ1-2
V gene: TRBV6-5
D gene: .
CDR3 protein: CASSINQGGYGYTF
CDR3 DNA: TGTGCCAGCAGTATAAACCAGGGAGGCTATGGCTACACCTTC

clone size: .
J gene: TRBJ1-4
V gene: TRBV28
D gene: .
CDR3 protein: CASSPPANEKLFF
CDR3 DNA: TGTGCCAGCAGTCCTCCCGCTAATGAAAAACTGTTTTTT

clone size: .
J gene: TRBJ1-2
V gene: TRBV19
D gene: .
CDR3 protein: CASSIQRSGYTF
CDR3 DNA: TGTGCCAGTAGTATACAGCGTTCGGGCTACACCTTC

clone size: few
J gene: TRBJ2-7
V gene: TRBV28
D gene: .
CDR3 protein: CASRSRQSFLARVAVYEQYF
CDR3 DNA: TGTGCCAGCAGATCGAGACAGAGTTTCCTAGCGAGAGTTGCAGTTTACGAGCAGTACTTC

clone size: .
J gene: TRBJ1-2
V gene: TRBV28
D gene: .
CDR3 protein: CASTFPQGPGIYGYTF
CDR3 DNA: TGTGCCAGCACCTTTCCTCAAGGACCGGGGATCTATGGCTACACCTTC

clone size: .
J gene: TRBJ2-7
V gene: TRBV18
D gene: TRBD1
CDR3 protein: CASSPPGTGNEQYF
CDR3 DNA: TGTGCCAGCTCACCACCAGGGACAGGAAACGAGCAGTACTTC

clone size: .
J gene: TRBJ1-1
V gene: TRBV28
D gene: TRBD1
CDR3 protein: CASSLQQGGAFF
CDR3 DNA: TGTGCCAGCAGTTTACAACAGGGGGGAGCTTTCTTT

clone size: .
J gene: TRBJ1-2
V gene: TRBV18
D gene: .
CDR3 protein: CASSQGSDYGYTF
CDR3 DNA: TGTGCCAGCTCACAGGGGTCGGACTATGGCTACACCTTC

clone size: .
J gene: TRBJ2-1
V gene: TRBV7-9
D gene: .
CDR3 protein: CASSTDSNEQFF
CDR3 DNA: TGTGCCAGCAGCACAGACAGTAATGAGCAGTTCTTC

clone size: .
J gene: TRBJ2-7
V gene: TRBV7-2
D gene: TRBD2
CDR3 protein: CASSLVASGGYEQYF
CDR3 DNA: TGTGCCAGCAGCTTAGTGGCTAGCGGAGGTTACGAGCAGTACTTC

clone size: .
J gene: TRBJ2-5
V gene: TRBV6-2/TRBV6-3
D gene: .
CDR3 protein: CASSYEQTQYF
CDR3 DNA: TGTGCCAGCAGTTACGAGCAGACCCAGTACTTC

clone size: .
J gene: TRBJ1-2
V gene: TRBV19
D gene: .
CDR3 protein: CASRATVLGYGYTF
CDR3 DNA: TGTGCCAGTAGGGCGACCGTGCTGGGCTATGGCTACACCTTC

clone size: .
J gene: TRBJ1-5
V gene: TRBV3-1/TRBV3-2
D gene: .
CDR3 protein: CASSPTFSQANQPQHF
CDR3 DNA: TGTGCCAGCAGCCCCACGTTCAGCCAGGCCAATCAGCCCCAGCATTTT

clone size: .
J gene: TRBJ2-6
V gene: TRBV4-1
D gene: .
CDR3 protein: CASSQAIRDFGANVLTF
CDR3 DNA: TGCGCCAGCAGCCAAGCCATCCGGGACTTTGGGGCCAACGTCCTGACTTTC

clone size: .
J gene: TRBJ2-3
V gene: TRBV7-3
D gene: .
CDR3 protein: CASSSGASTDTQYF
CDR3 DNA: TGTGCCAGCAGCTCCGGGGCTAGCACAGATACGCAGTATTTT

clone size: once
J gene: TRBJ1-2
V gene: TRBV2
D gene: .
CDR3 protein: CASSERASGSYGYTF
CDR3 DNA: TGTGCCAGCAGTGAACGCGCATCAGGGTCCTATGGCTACACCTTC

clone size: .
J gene: TRBJ1-5
V gene: TRBV18
D gene: .
CDR3 protein: CASRTGFGQPQHF
CDR3 DNA: TGTGCCAGCCGAACAGGGTTTGGTCAGCCCCAGCATTTT

clone size: once
J gene: TRBJ1-1
V gene: TRBV29-1
D gene: .
CDR3 protein: CSVLSRGDTEAFF
CDR3 DNA: TGCAGCGTTCTATCTCGGGGGGACACTGAAGCTTTCTTT

clone size: .
J gene: TRBJ1-4
V gene: TRBV28
D gene: .
CDR3 protein: CASSTGATNEKLFF
CDR3 DNA: TGTGCCAGCAGTACAGGTGCAACTAATGAAAAACTGTTTTTT

clone size: .
J gene: TRBJ1-1
V gene: TRBV11-2
D gene: TRBD1
CDR3 protein: CASSSDRGRQMNTEAFF
CDR3 DNA: TGTGCCAGCAGCTCGGACAGGGGGCGGCAGATGAACACTGAAGCTTTCTTT

clone size: .
J gene: TRBJ1-4
V gene: TRBV19
D gene: .
CDR3 protein: CASSMRGVADEKLFF
CDR3 DNA: TGTGCCAGTAGTATGAGAGGGGTTGCGGATGAAAAACTGTTTTTT

clone size: .
J gene: TRBJ1-5
V gene: TRBV15
D gene: .
CDR3 protein: CATSRERGGGASNQPQHF
CDR3 DNA: TGTGCCACCAGCAGAGAGAGGGGTGGAGGGGCGAGCAATCAGCCCCAGCATTTT

clone size: .
J gene: TRBJ2-1
V gene: TRBV2
D gene: .
CDR3 protein: CASTQGPYNEQFF
CDR3 DNA: TGTGCCAGCACCCAGGGACCCTACAATGAGCAGTTCTTC

clone size: .
J gene: TRBJ1-5
V gene: TRBV2
D gene: .
CDR3 protein: CASSDSVQPQHF
CDR3 DNA: TGTGCCAGCAGCGATTCCGTTCAGCCCCAGCATTTT